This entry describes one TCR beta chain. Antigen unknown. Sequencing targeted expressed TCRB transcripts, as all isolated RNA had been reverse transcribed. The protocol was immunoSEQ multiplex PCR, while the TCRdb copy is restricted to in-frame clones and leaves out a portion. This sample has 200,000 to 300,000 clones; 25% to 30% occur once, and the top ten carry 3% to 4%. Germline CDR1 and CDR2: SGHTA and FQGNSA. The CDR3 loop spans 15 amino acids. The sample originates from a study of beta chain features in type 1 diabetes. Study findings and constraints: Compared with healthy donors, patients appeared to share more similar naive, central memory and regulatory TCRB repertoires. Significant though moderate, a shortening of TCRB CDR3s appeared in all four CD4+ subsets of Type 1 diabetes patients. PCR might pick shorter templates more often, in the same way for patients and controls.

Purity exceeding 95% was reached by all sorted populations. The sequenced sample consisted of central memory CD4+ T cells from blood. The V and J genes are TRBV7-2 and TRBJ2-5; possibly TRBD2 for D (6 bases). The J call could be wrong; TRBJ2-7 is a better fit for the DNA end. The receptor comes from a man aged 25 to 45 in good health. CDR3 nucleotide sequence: TGTGCCAGCAGCGGCGGGGTAGGGGAGTACTACGAGCAGTACTTC. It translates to CASSGGVGEYYEQYF.